This entry describes one TCR beta chain. This record belongs to a study of blood T cell repertoires in COVID-19. The CDR3 contains 15 residues. CDR1 is LNHDA, CDR2 SQIVND, per germline (reference sequence). V lost 8 bases to trimming and J lost 4 bases; unmatched junction nucleotides: 13. Clones were read by immunoSEQ multiplex PCR, and TCRdb kept only the in-frame ones, dropping some. The table shows roughly 250,000 clones, with approximately 84% occurring only once. Sequencing was carried out using PBMCs or T cells enriched from blood (not recorded which). V and J are TRBV19 and TRBJ2-5; 7 nucleotides match TRBD2. This TCR came from a woman aged 35 to 49 with acute COVID-19. CDR3 region: CASAWGGRRGETQYF. DNA for the CDR3: TGTGCCAGTGCCTGGGGGGGGAGGCGAGGAGAGACCCAGTACTTC.